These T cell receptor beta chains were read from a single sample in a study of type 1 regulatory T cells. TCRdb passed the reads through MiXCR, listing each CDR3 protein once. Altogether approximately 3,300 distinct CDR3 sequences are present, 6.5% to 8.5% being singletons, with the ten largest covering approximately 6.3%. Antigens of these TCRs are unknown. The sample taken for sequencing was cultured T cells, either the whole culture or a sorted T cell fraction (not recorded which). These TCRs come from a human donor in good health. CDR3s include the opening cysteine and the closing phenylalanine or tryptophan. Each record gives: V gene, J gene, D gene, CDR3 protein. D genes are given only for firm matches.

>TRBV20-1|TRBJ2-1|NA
CSADGYKPPEQFF
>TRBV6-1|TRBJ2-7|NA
CASRAGPPYEQYF
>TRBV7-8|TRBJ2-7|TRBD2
CVSSLALAGPYEQYF
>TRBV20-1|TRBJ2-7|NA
CSASDGYEQYF
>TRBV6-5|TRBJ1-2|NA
CASKVSRASSYGYTF
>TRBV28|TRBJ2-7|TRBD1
CASSLVQGASSYEQYF
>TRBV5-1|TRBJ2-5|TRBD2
CASSLELAGETQYF
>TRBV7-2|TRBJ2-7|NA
CASSLSRGAYEQYF
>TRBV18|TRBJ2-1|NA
CASSGKSASAYNEQFF
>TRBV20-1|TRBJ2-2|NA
CSARDPRVDPGELFF
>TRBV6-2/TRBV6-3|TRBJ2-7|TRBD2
CASRRGLAGVHEQYF
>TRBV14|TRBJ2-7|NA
CASSQGSGPSYEQYF
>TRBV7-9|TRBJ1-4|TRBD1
CASSLGQGAEKLFF
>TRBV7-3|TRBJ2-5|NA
CASSLSGARETQYF
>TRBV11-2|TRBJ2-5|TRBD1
CASSLEGQGARTQYF
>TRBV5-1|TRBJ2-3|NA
CASSLNLVPDTQYF
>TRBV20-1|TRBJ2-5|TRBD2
CSASGISGRALPQETQYF
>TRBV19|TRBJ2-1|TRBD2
CASSKLAGAVSYYNEQFF
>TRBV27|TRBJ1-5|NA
CASRGTVSNQPQHF
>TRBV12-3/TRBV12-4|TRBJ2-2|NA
CASSLYRDLMTTDTGELFF
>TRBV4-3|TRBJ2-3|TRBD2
CASNFAGGGRTDTQYF
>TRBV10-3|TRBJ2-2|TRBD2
CAITRTSGTAGELFF
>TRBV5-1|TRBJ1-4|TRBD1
CASSLTGGQEKLFF
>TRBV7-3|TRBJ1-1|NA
CASSLDRSMNTEAFF
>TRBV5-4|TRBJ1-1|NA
CASSSPLRGRNTEAFF
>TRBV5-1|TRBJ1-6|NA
CASSLDRTGSPLHF
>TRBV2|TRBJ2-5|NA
CASSAEQETQYF
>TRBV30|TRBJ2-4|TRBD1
CAWGTGIIQYF
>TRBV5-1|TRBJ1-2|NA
CASSRQGSTYGYTF
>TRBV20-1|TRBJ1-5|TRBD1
CSAHTGGFQPQHF
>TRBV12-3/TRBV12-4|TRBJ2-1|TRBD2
CASSPTSGSGNEQFF
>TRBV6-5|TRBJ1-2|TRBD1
CASSYVAGGRYGYTF
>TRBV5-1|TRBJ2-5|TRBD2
CASSLAGTRGQETQYF
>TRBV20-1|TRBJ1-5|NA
CSAGGSGDQPQHF